The rows below give T cell receptor beta chains drawn from one sample of a study of CD8+ T cells in alopecia areata. Some clones are missing from TCRdb's copy, which holds only in-frame ones; the method was immunoSEQ multiplex PCR. The sample consists of more than 150,000 clones, roughly half of them appearing once. The specimen comprised CD8+ T cells sorted from blood, sampled at week 52, from a patient treated with tofacitinib. These receptors were taken from a human donor with alopecia areata. Each CDR3 is given with its conserved first and last residue. D genes are given only for firm matches. Clone size is stated in some rows and not others, as once, few, many or a class when expanded.

.	TRBV7-9	12	.	TRBJ2-1	TGTGCCAGCAGCTTTACTTTCTCGGAGCAGTTCTTC	CASSFTFSEQFF
.	TRBV19	15	TRBD1	TRBJ1-2	TGTGCCAGTACTGCAGGGGGAAGCCGGGGGTATGGCTACACCTTC	CASTAGGSRGYGYTF
.	TRBV7-9	14	.	TRBJ2-7	TGTGCCAGCAGTCCGAACTGGCCACCCTTTGAGCAGTACTTC	CASSPNWPPFEQYF
.	TRBV19	16	.	TRBJ2-6	TGTGCCAGTAGTATGGCCCTCTCCTCTGGGGCCAACGTCCTGACTTTC	CASSMALSSGANVLTF
few	TRBV19	14	TRBD1	TRBJ2-1	TGTGCCAGTAGTAGTCGACAGGGGACCAATGAGCAGTTCTTC	CASSSRQGTNEQFF
once	TRBV30	14	.	TRBJ1-1	TGTGCCTGGAGAGTGCCCAATCGTGCCCCTGAAGCTTTCTTT	CAWRVPNRAPEAFF
once	TRBV30	13	.	TRBJ1-1	TGTGCCTGGAGTTCGGTGGGGAACACTGAAGCTTTCTTT	CAWSSVGNTEAFF
.	TRBV13	15	.	TRBJ2-7	TGTGCCAGCAGCTTAGGGGACACATCTCACTACGAGCAGTACTTC	CASSLGDTSHYEQYF
.	TRBV7-2	13	.	TRBJ2-7	TGTGCCAGCAGCTTAGCGTGGGAATACGAGCAGTACTTC	CASSLAWEYEQYF
.	TRBV29-1	12	TRBD2	TRBJ2-1	TGCATAATTTGGGCTAGCGGGGGGCGCCCGTTCTTC	CIIWASGGRPFF
few	TRBV6-5	14	TRBD2	TRBJ2-3	TGTGCCAGCAGCAAAGCGGGGGGGCCCGATACGCAGTATTTT	CASSKAGGPDTQYF
.	TRBV5-1	14	.	TRBJ2-7	TGCGCCAGCAGCTTAGGGGGGCTGGCGGACGAGCAGTACTTC	CASSLGGLADEQYF
.	TRBV27	16	.	TRBJ2-3	TGTGCCAGCACCACGATTCTGGGACGGGGTGCAGATACGCAGTATTTT	CASTTILGRGADTQYF
.	TRBV29-1	13	.	TRBJ2-2	TGCAGCGTTGAAGTTCAGGGGTCCGGGGAGCTGTTTTTT	CSVEVQGSGELFF
.	TRBV27	13	.	TRBJ2-5	TGTGCCAGCAGTTTATGGGTTCAAGAGACCCAGTACTTC	CASSLWVQETQYF
.	TRBV30	16	.	TRBJ1-2	TGTGCCTGGAGCACGATCGGGGGGGCAGCTAACTATGGCTACACCTTC	CAWSTIGGAANYGYTF
few	TRBV13	13	TRBD1	TRBJ1-2	TGTGCCAGTCCTTTACAGGGGGCCTATGGCTACACCTTC	CASPLQGAYGYTF
.	TRBV7-6	15	.	TRBJ2-5	TGTGCCAGCAGTCCTAGGGCAGAATCACTCGAGACCCAGTACTTC	CASSPRAESLETQYF
.	TRBV2	13	.	TRBJ1-5	TGTGCCAGCACCCCGTGGAGCAATCAGCCCCAGCATTTT	CASTPWSNQPQHF
.	TRBV7-9	16	TRBD1	TRBJ2-3	TGTGCCAGCAGCCCCGGGCAGGGGGCGATCACAGATACGCAGTATTTT	CASSPGQGAITDTQYF
.	TRBV27	15	.	TRBJ1-1	TGTGCCAGCAGTTTATCGCCGGGGCTCGGGACTGAAGCTTTCTTT	CASSLSPGLGTEAFF
.	TRBV6-5	8	.	TRBJ1-2	TGTGCCAGTTGGGGCTACACCTTC	CASWGYTF
.	TRBV10-3	16	TRBD1	TRBJ1-2	TGTGCCATCAGTGAGCCCGGGACAGGGGGCAAGGGTGGCTACACCTTC	CAISEPGTGGKGGYTF
.	TRBV29-1	12	.	TRBJ1-2	TGCAGCGGCGGAGGGGCAATGGATGGCTACACCTTC	CSGGGAMDGYTF
.	TRBV7-3	15	TRBD1	TRBJ2-5	TGTGCCAGCAGCTTCGGACAGGGCAGGCAAGAGACCCAGTACTTC	CASSFGQGRQETQYF